This T cell receptor beta chain stems from a study of shared clonotypes between healthy human individuals. This CDR3 is built from 17 residues. Germline V gene sequence: CDR1 MGHDK, CDR2 SYGVNS. V gave up 3 bases and J gave up 0 bases, with 18 bases separating them. Recent vaccinations or acute infections were absent in the healthy HIV-negative adult donors. Worth noting for this clone: Antigen specificity is unknown.

Sequencing was performed with immunoSEQ multiplex PCR; in TCRdb, only in-frame clones are kept and a portion is missing. The repertoire has roughly 2.5 million clones, about 92% of them found once; the top ten carry around 0.15%. Study-wide results and caveats: Sampling involved blood alone; tissue repertoires likely differ. It was observed that roughly 5.5% of naive CD4 clonotypes were shared across several donors.

The chain is built from TRBV25-1 and TRBJ2-7; perhaps D is TRBD1 or TRBD2 (5 bases each). Sequencing was done on a sample of naive CD4+ T cells sorted from blood. The subset is: CD45RA+ positively selected. The receptor comes from a man aged 18 to 29 in good health. DNA of the CDR3: TGTGCCAGCAGTGAGCTGGACGGGGCGGGCGACTCCTACGAGCAGTACTTC. As protein: CASSELDGAGDSYEQYF.